Included here is one T cell receptor (beta chain) sequence, with context. What it binds is unknown. The CDR3 goes on 3 residues after the read ends, and that part is filled in from the germline J gene. CDR3 length: 14 residues. V shed 9 bases and J shed 7 bases, with 18 bases lying between them. This sample stems from a study of T cells in women clearing cervical HPV infection. Background on the study: Blood came at first lesion visit for cases, post-clearance for controls. HLA type could not be excluded as a confounder.

Study-wide points: T-cell numbers per sample were unknown and may explain richness differences.

Profiling relied on immunoSEQ multiplex PCR, and the TCRdb table lists in-frame clones only, not all of them. The sample includes around 35,000 clones. The gene calls are TRBV23-1 and TRBJ1-4; TRBD1 might be the D (5 bases). TRBV23-1 is labeled an ORF, and its function is uncertain. Specimen: blood buffy coat. The sequence derives from a woman aged 18 to 75 with a cervical HPV16 infection that either progressed to CIN3+ or cleared (not recorded which). CDR3 bases read: TGCGCCAGGAGAAGACAGATTCCGCGTGAAAAA. It codes for CARRRQIPREK. The CDR3 reads in full as CARRRQIPREKLFF.